This T cell receptor (beta chain) was profiled in a study of Graves' ophthalmopathy and Graves' hyperthyroidism. Study details: Peripheral blood collection took place at initial diagnosis, before any treatment.

Germline V lookup: CDR1 SQVTM, CDR2 ANQGSEA. This CDR3 spans 12 amino acids. V dropped 8 bases and J dropped 1 base, with 11 bases sitting between them. Sampling around 9 ml of fresh peripheral blood provided the PBMCs. Worth noting for this clonotype: Its antigen is as yet unknown.

General study points: Blood repertoires reportedly contained most expanded thyroid clonotypes above 0.001 frequency. At about 69% sensitivity and 72.22% specificity, the model predicted progression of the ophthalmopathy.

The sequenced template was RNA, covering the TCR beta CDR3 region. HTBI primers served in a first-round RT-PCR, which a second-round multiplex PCR followed. TCRdb reanalysed the multiplex PCR reads using MiXCR and keeps one entry per CDR3 protein. The sample has 660,000 or so distinct CDR3 sequences, 35% to 50% seen once; the top ten hold more than 2.5%. Sequenced sample: peripheral blood. The receptor was derived from an adult man with Graves' ophthalmopathy. The chain has TRBV29-1 and TRBJ1-1; possibly TRBD1 for D (5 bases). The DNA of the CDR3 is TGCAGCTCCGAGACAGCGAACACTGAAGCTTTCTTT. It specifies CSSETANTEAFF. Full variable domain (missing parts from reference TRBV29-1 and TRBJ1-1): SAVISQKPSRDICQRGTSLTIQCQVDSQVTMMFWYRQQPGQSLTLIATANQGSEATYESGFVIDKFPISRPNLTFSTLTVSNMSPEDSSIYLCSSETANTEAFFGQGTRLTVV.